This T cell receptor beta chain was recorded in a study of cytomegalovirus exposure and HLA in healthy donors (TCRdb year 2017). Study-level background: An earlier analysis of about 530 of the donors reported 250 to 350 Gb of sequence data and roughly 120 million unique TCR beta sequences obtained from about 179 million T cells. An early release that covered about 600 HLA-typed donors contained around 300 gigabases of sequencing data and 75 million to 100 million unique TCR sequences. Of the roughly 410 genotyped donors, 65% to 90% were placed in the genetic ancestry cluster associated with self-reported Caucasian donors. The study aimed to test whether signatures of past pathogen exposure could be identified by cataloging public T cell receptors. The T cell repertoires of 666 subjects were profiled by immunosequencing and related to cytomegalovirus serostatus. Besides the first cohort of roughly 700 subjects, a separate validation cohort made up of 120 different subjects was used. To predict cytomegalovirus infection status, the study brought together high-throughput TCR immunosequencing, statistical association of individual TCRs with disease status, and machine learning. A later analysis re-examined previously published TCR beta repertoires from about 670 donors and added high-resolution HLA genotyping to investigate patterns of TCR occurrence. Rather than using new phenotypic data, the later analysis identified candidate immune exposures from TCR beta sequences and from how often those sequences occurred across donors. An earlier analysis of 587 of the donors used high-throughput TCR beta sequencing to judge whether each TCR beta V gene segment behaved as functional or pseudogenic. Alongside the repertoire data, information on donor age, sex, ethnicity and CMV serostatus was compiled. Genome-wide SNP genotypes for about 60% of the roughly 670 donors were used in a later genetic analysis, which treated that subset as a discovery cohort. Every discovery cohort repertoire had been produced on one sequencing platform. Class I and class II HLA loci were covered by the typing at four-digit resolution. The number of donors typed differed by locus, with about 629-630 for A, B, C, DRB1 and DQB1, roughly 520 for DQA1, 606 for DPA1, and approximately 470 for DPB1. Because of strong linkage in the cohort, roughly five DR-DQ haplotypes were treated as single units for association and clustering. Among 398 genotyped donors of the cohort, an average of roughly 230,000 unique TCR beta nucleotide sequences was sequenced per donor, of which 15% to 20% were non-productive. On the study overall, not on this receptor specifically: In a later analysis, HLA-associated TCR beta chains were found to be more clonally expanded and to have lower generation probabilities than equally common non-associated chains. Most TCR sequences were observed very rarely across donors, whereas some public TCRs were present in many individuals. In the study, 150 to 200 TCR beta chains were listed as associated with cytomegalovirus. Because HLA typing was missing for some donors at each locus, association tests included only the typed subset. This cohort had only TCR beta chains sequenced, and the lack of alpha or paired-chain data limited which features could be detected. Linkage disequilibrium might explain the correlated functional status among segregating V segments, but an unknown experimental factor could not be ruled out. According to a later analysis, TCR association rates differed among HLA loci, with DRB1 alleles showing the most associated TCRs and HLA-C alleles showing the fewest. Most CMV-associated TCR beta chains appeared to be HLA-restricted in a later analysis, and the HLA associations seemed to be driven largely by CMV exposure. A later analysis reported that several top co-occurrence clusters appeared linked to parvovirus B19, influenza, CMV and Epstein-Barr virus. Assigning TCR associations to individual alleles was difficult when HLA alleles, especially DR and DQ, strongly co-occurred. The earlier analysis of almost 600 of the donors excluded approximately 17 rarely observed V segments, including chromosome 9 orphons, because counts were too low. Cytomegalovirus status was reported to be diagnosed by the classifier with high specificity and sensitivity in both the original and validation cohorts. A cluster of highly shared sequence variants was judged likely to represent a technical artifact of the sequencing pipeline. Specific HLA alleles were associated with 15,000 to 20,000 TCR beta sequences at a false discovery rate of 0.05 in a later analysis. CMV serostatus was the only immune exposure information available for the cohort. Three of the identified cytomegalovirus-associated TCR beta chains were confirmed in vitro to be specific for cytomegalovirus antigens. V-gene and J-gene trimming of TCR beta chains was associated with a missense DCLRE1C variant in a later genetic analysis, and the association was replicated in an independent cohort. According to the authors, the approach could potentially be generalized to other disease states and immunological phenotypes. A further reported finding was that TCR beta sequences accurately predicted the HLA-A and HLA-B alleles for most subjects in the first cohort. An earlier analysis of several hundred of the donors showed that most TCR beta V segments appeared in productive rearrangements either about 87% or about 30% of the time, which broadly matched IMGT annotations. Sequencing depth was assumed to be roughly uniform across donors in the presence/absence analyses, though that assumption may not hold. In a later genetic analysis, fewer N-insertions in productive TCRs were reported among donors in an Asian-associated ancestry cluster than the approximately 670-donor mean.

Libraries were constructed by the immunoSEQ multiplex PCR assay. For the multiplex PCR, a mixture combining 60 forward primers for TCR Vbeta segments and 13 reverse primers for TCR Jbeta segments was used. The CDR3 region of rearranged TCR beta genes was amplified from genomic DNA by a multiplex PCR assay. On the Illumina HiSeq System, the amplified TCR beta libraries were sequenced as 87-base-pair reads. The authors' analysis ran thus. A later analysis counted tens of millions of unique TCR beta chains across the 690 or so repertoires, and roughly 9.9 million of these chains were shared by at least two donors. To remove PCR and sequencing errors, raw reads were error-corrected and collapsed into unique sequences using a nearest-neighbor algorithm that merged closely related sequences. V, D and J gene segments were assigned by aligning CDR3 sequences to IMGT reference sequences. For a sequence to be retained, a match of at least six nucleotides was required to both a V gene segment and a J gene segment. Rearrangements were classified as productive when the CDR3 lacked stop codons and remained in frame with V and J, and all other rearrangements were classified as non-productive. Following IMGT convention, CDR3 was defined as the stretch from the second conserved V-encoded cysteine to the conserved J-encoded phenylalanine. The earlier analysis of 587 of the donors excluded any sequence lacking an unambiguous match to a single V gene segment. An earlier analysis of 587 of the donors classified V segments as functional when productive rearrangements were above 56.7% and as segregating when the standard deviation between donors was above 5%. A statistical classification framework was developed to diagnose cytomegalovirus status using the catalog of TCR beta chain sequences. In a later analysis, V and J genes were assigned by comparing TCR nucleotide sequences against IMGT/GENE-DB human TR gene sequences. In a later analysis, CDR3 sequences and most-parsimonious VDJ recombination scenarios were assigned using the TCRdist pipeline. In a later analysis, each TCR beta chain was defined by its CDR3 amino acid sequence together with its V-gene family, and reads lacking a unique V-gene family were excluded. A later analysis removed several hundred highly shared, low-generation-probability nucleotide sequences to deal with suspected cross-contamination and a sequencing artifact. In a later analysis, a clonal expansion index for each public chain was calculated from normalized within-repertoire ranks of inferred template counts. A later analysis computed generation probabilities with a VDJ recombination model fitted to out-of-frame rearrangements, and checked the results against IGoR. Hypergeometric tests were used in a later analysis to score TCR-TCR, TCR-HLA and TCR-CMV co-occurrence, with a repertoire-size bias correction applied to the TCR pairs. A later analysis estimated false discovery rates by permuting HLA or CMV assignments 20 times. In a later analysis, co-occurring TCRs were grouped with DBSCAN, and TCRdist sequence similarity was added when clustering was performed within HLA-allele-positive subsets. For co-occurrence clustering, repertoires with fewer than 30,000 or more than 120,000 public chains were excluded, along with roughly 5 repertoires with anomalous nucleotide sharing. TCRdb took over this immuneACCESS table, retaining in-frame rearrangements with V and J assigned. Such tables are incomplete; in checked studies, under half of the missing clones stem from an unresolved V gene, and the remainder is unexplained. The V and J calls and the clone size are those of that table, but D and trimming were determined from the DNA. The sample table holds 99,000 or so clones, of which approximately 84% were seen once. The leading ten clones occupy about 5.3% of the sample.

The cohort consisted of some 730 healthy bone marrow donors. All cohort members were sampled while nominally healthy, although unrecorded immune exposures were likely present. The donor tested CMV seronegative, placing the donor among the 350 to 400 seronegative members of the cohort. Each donor provided a peripheral blood sample, and peripheral blood mononuclear cells were used for TCR beta sequencing. The Qiagen DNeasy Blood Extraction Kit was used to extract genomic DNA from the blood cell samples. With respect to this clone: Its antigen remains unidentified. No much larger clone exists at a distance of one base, and base qualities are not known.

Sequencing was carried out using PBMCs. The sequence was collected from a male donor in good health and CMV-seronegative.

DNA sequence: TGTGCCACCATGAGACTAGCGGGAGGGGGCGAGCAGTTCTTC. This encodes CATMRLAGGGEQFF. This chain is built from TRBV15 and TRBJ2-1, with 14 central nucleotides matching TRBD2. Measured from the cysteine to the phenylalanine, the CDR3 is 14 residues long. Only the CDR3 DNA is retained, 42 bases long and in frame from the first base. CDR1 and CDR2 are drawn from the germline V gene (reference sequence): LNHNV, YYDKDF. Ends trimmed: V by 7 bases, J by 10 bases; bases unmatched to a gene: 6.